The present T cell receptor (beta chain) was sequenced within a study of T cells after yellow fever vaccination. Broader study findings: It was a small share of clonotypes that appeared in both CD4 and CD8 compartments. Among primary-vaccination clones, most reappeared after the booster, at 95% to 96% for CD4 and more than 85% for CD8. Abundant contaminating clonotypes from the bulk population could appear in FACS-sorted repertoires.

The CDR3 is 11 residues long. Trimming removed 6 bases from V and 5 bases from J, with 8 bases in between. Germline CDR1 reads DFQATT; CDR2 reads SNEGSKA (reference sequence). This clonotype was observed a handful of times. Its antigen is unidentified. The authors made TCR cDNA by 5'RACE template switching, adding a universal primer site and UMIs. TCRdb re-called the 5' RACE reads through MiXCR, storing one row per CDR3 protein. The data contain under 300,000 distinct CDR3 sequences, 6% to 7.5% of them seen just once; the ten biggest clones take up approximately 0.87%. The sample here was CD4+ T cells sorted from PBMCs, taken 15 days after the yellow fever booster vaccination. This clonotype was sampled from a man aged 30-40 years who received the YFV17D yellow fever vaccine. The rearrangement joins TRBV20-1 to TRBJ2-1, with a possible D match to TRBD1 (5 bases). Written as DNA, the CDR3 is TGCAGTGCAAGGGGCAACAATGAGCAGTTCTTC. It is translated as CSARGNNEQFF.